This T cell receptor (beta chain) was identified during a study of blood T cells in healthy people across ages (dated by TCRdb to 2015 to 2017). Context from the whole study: Template switching captured roughly one uniquely barcoded TCR beta cDNA molecule per two T cells in model experiments. Using deep sequencing normalized with unique cDNA molecular identifiers, the study measured how TCR beta repertoire diversity changes with age. To avoid experimental bias, donors of different ages were randomly spread across the sequencing lanes. Donors were grouped into four age groups: young (average roughly 15 years), middle-aged (about 38), aged (roughly 67) and long-lived (around 80). For two donors (one aged 18 to 29 and one aged 80 or older), the study analyzed two additional independent replicas of 1 million unique cDNA reads from the same blood draw.

Systemically healthy Caucasian individuals from Russia, approximately 39 in total and aged about 6 to 95 years, were included as donors. About 9.1 milliliters of peripheral blood were collected from each donor into EDTA-treated Vacutainer tubes. PBMCs were isolated by Ficoll-Paque density-gradient centrifugation, with at least 6 million obtained per sample. Trizol reagent was used to extract total RNA from the PBMCs, yielding at least 6 micrograms per sample. Naive CD45RAhigh/CD27high T cell percentages were measured by flow cytometry on a PBMC aliquot from every donor. The receptor library was made with 5' RACE. Sequencing took place on an Illumina HiSeq 2500. A second PCR of about 6 to 11 cycles was performed with a sample-barcoded 5' primer and a J-beta primer mix. A template-switch 5' adaptor carrying 12 random nucleotides introduced a unique molecular identifier onto each TCR beta cDNA molecule. Each sample yielded at least 3 million CDR3-containing paired-end reads. First-strand cDNA synthesis was performed from all RNA using the Mint cDNA synthesis kit, with priming by a TRBC-specific oligonucleotide. After uracil-DNA glycosylase treatment, a first 18-cycle PCR used universal primers M1SS and BC2_uni_R on all cDNA. Per the original workflow: Each sample was normalized by randomly selecting 1 million high-quality reads, each carrying a distinct molecular identifier. Reads sharing molecular identifiers were discarded rather than binned into consensus sequences. MiTCR, run with a Q25 quality threshold and the strictest error-elimination algorithm, handled CDR3 identification, clonotype clustering and error correction. A nonparametric unseen species model with Euler transformation was used to estimate lower-bound total TCR beta diversity. The public sequencing data were trimmed at Q25 with fastp and processed into clonotypes with MiXCR by TCRdb, which kept only in-frame beta chains. Each record represents a unique CDR3 protein, reported with the most common genes and DNA among its rows. TCRdb's processing, not the authors', yielded these V and J calls. In this sample the table shows 380,000 or so distinct CDR3 sequences, approximately 47% of which occur a single time. The top ten constitute around 53% of the sample.

Broader findings and caveats from the paper: Since profiling was done on bulk unsorted PBMCs, naive and antigen-experienced compartments could not be conclusively compared. A strong correlation was found between observed TCR beta diversity and the percentage of naive T cells measured by flow cytometry. Compared with the aged group, more naive CD4+ T cells, fewer expanded clones and increased TCR diversity were shown by the long-lived group, suggesting age selection. Estimates of total diversity based on one million sequenced T cells were considered lower bounds and underestimates. As age increased, observed TCR beta diversity per million T cells dropped in a roughly linear way, and a significant reduction was already evident by age 40. Because donor CMV infection status was unknown, age-related changes in expanded clonotypes were potentially confounded.

Worth noting for this clonotype: Its antigen remains undetermined. Base qualities are missing; no much larger clone stands one base away.

The clonotype comes from a man aged 55-75 years in good health. The sample comprised blood.

The sequenced DNA: TGTGCCAGCAGCGTTCTGTGGGATTGCCCCTACGAGCAGTACTTC. This yields the protein CASSVLWDCPYEQYF. The receptor chain draws on TRBV7-4 and TRBJ2-7, with the D gene uncertain. V is shortened by 5 bases, J by 2 bases, and the region joining them spans 16 bases. The CDR3 numbers 15 residues from cysteine through phenylalanine. Solely the CDR3 DNA is kept, with 45 bases framed from the first base. Per the germline V gene, SGHVT is the CDR1 and SQSDAQ is the CDR2.